A selection of T cell receptor beta chains follows, all from one sample in a study of radiation and T cells in renal cell carcinoma. Clones were sequenced by immunoSEQ multiplex PCR, and TCRdb holds only the in-frame ones, with some missing. The table records roughly 90,000 clones, 70% to 90% of them present only once. The source was blood, collected from a patient whose treatment included radiotherapy and nephrectomy. All receptors derive from a man aged 45 to 65 with renal cell carcinoma. Each CDR3 is given with its conserved first and last residue. Fields, in order: CDR3 protein, CDR3 DNA, V gene, D gene, CDR3 length, clone size, J gene. A D gene is named only where the DNA matches it firmly. Clone size is shown for a subset of rows, as once, few, many or a class of expanded clone.

CASSWDGAYEQYF | TGTGCCAGCAGCTGGGACGGGGCCTACGAGCAGTACTTC | TRBV6-6 | NA | 13 | NA | TRBJ2-7
CASSLAQGEFEQYF | TGTGCCAGCAGCTTAGCTCAGGGGGAATTCGAGCAGTACTTC | TRBV7-2 | TRBD1 | 14 | NA | TRBJ2-7
CASSSLAGLSSTDTQYF | TGTGCCAGCAGCTCCTTAGCGGGGCTATCCTCCACAGATACGCAGTATTTT | TRBV7-2 | TRBD2 | 17 | NA | TRBJ2-3
CASSPFGGNTIYF | TGTGCCAGTAGTCCCTTCGGAGGAAACACCATATATTTT | TRBV19 | NA | 13 | NA | TRBJ1-3
CATIKTRAKTYEQYF | TGTGCCACCATCAAAACTAGGGCAAAAACCTACGAGCAGTACTTC | TRBV6-6 | NA | 15 | NA | TRBJ2-7
CASSEVDTYQPQHF | TGTGCCAGCAGTGAGGTTGATACTTATCAGCCCCAGCATTTT | TRBV2 | NA | 14 | NA | TRBJ1-5
CASSEMGGFPLNEQFF | TGTGCCAGCAGTGAAATGGGGGGCTTTCCCTTAAATGAGCAGTTCTTC | TRBV6-4 | NA | 16 | NA | TRBJ2-1
CASSLGGASGQTQYF | TGTGCCAGCAGCTTGGGAGGGGCTAGCGGACAGACCCAGTACTTC | TRBV7-3 | TRBD2 | 15 | NA | TRBJ2-5
CASSVGLEIFQETQYF | TGTGCCAGCAGCGTAGGGTTGGAGATATTTCAAGAGACCCAGTACTTC | TRBV9 | NA | 16 | NA | TRBJ2-5
CASSEYIGTGLYEQYF | TGTGCCAGCAGTGAGTACATTGGGACAGGGCTCTACGAGCAGTACTTC | TRBV6-1 | TRBD1 | 16 | few | TRBJ2-7
CASSLAGEGNEQFF | TGTGCCAGCAGCCTAGCGGGAGAGGGCAATGAGCAGTTCTTC | TRBV9 | TRBD2 | 14 | NA | TRBJ2-1
CASSPLLGNRDTEAFF | TGTGCCAGCTCACCACTACTAGGAAATCGGGACACTGAAGCTTTCTTT | TRBV18 | NA | 16 | few | TRBJ1-1
CASSLRLVANTGELFF | TGTGCCAGCAGCTTACGACTCGTCGCGAACACCGGGGAGCTGTTTTTT | TRBV11-2 | NA | 16 | NA | TRBJ2-2
CASSLQGSGNEQYF | TGTGCCAGCAGCTTACAGGGATCGGGGAACGAGCAGTACTTC | TRBV9 | NA | 14 | NA | TRBJ2-7